This is a list of T cell receptor beta chains from one sample in a study of blood T cell repertoires in COVID-19. Profiled with immunoSEQ multiplex PCR; TCRdb holds only in-frame clones, not every one. Seen here are about 53,000 clones, roughly 90% observed once, and the top ten hold around 2.7%. The specimen sequenced was peripheral blood. The receptors were gathered from an elderly man with acute or convalescent COVID-19. Both conserved end residues are part of each CDR3. A D gene is named only where the DNA matches it firmly. Clone size, where shown, is once, few, many, or a class for clones that have expanded.

TRBJ1-1 TRBD1 TRBV9 . CASSGQDRDEAFF TGTGCCAGCAGCGGACAGGACAGGGATGAAGCTTTCTTT
TRBJ1-3 . TRBV18 . CASSPLTGSGNTIYF TGTGCCAGCTCACCACTTACAGGCTCTGGAAACACCATATATTTT
TRBJ1-4 TRBD1 TRBV19 . CASSTRQGTNEKLFF TGTGCCAGTAGTACTCGACAGGGAACTAATGAAAAACTGTTTTTT
TRBJ2-5 . TRBV18 . CASSTGQGKETQYF TGTGCCAGCTCAACCGGGCAGGGGAAAGAGACCCAGTACTTC
TRBJ2-7 . TRBV12-3/TRBV12-4 . CASRATVTYEQYF TGTGCCAGCAGGGCTACAGTCACCTACGAGCAGTACTTC
TRBJ2-7 TRBD1 TRBV19 . CASSTGTGWYEQYF TGTGCCAGTAGCACGGGGACAGGGTGGTACGAGCAGTACTTC
TRBJ2-5 . TRBV6-2/TRBV6-3 . CASSLGLGETQYF TGTGCCAGCAGTCTGGGACTCGGGGAGACCCAGTACTTC
TRBJ1-1 TRBD1 TRBV7-3 . CASSSQGASTEAFF TGTGCCAGCAGCTCACAGGGGGCTAGCACTGAAGCTTTCTTT
TRBJ1-5 TRBD1 TRBV19 once CASSKGQGGNQPQHF TGTGCCAGTAGTAAGGGACAGGGCGGCAATCAGCCCCAGCATTTT
TRBJ1-6 . TRBV6-5 . CASSTQVVRSPLHF TGTGCCAGCAGTACCCAGGTAGTTAGGTCACCCCTCCACTTT
TRBJ2-7 TRBD1 TRBV19 . CASSLLRDSSYEQYF TGTGCCAGTAGCCTCCTACGGGACAGCTCCTACGAGCAGTACTTC
TRBJ1-5 . TRBV9 . CASSVGGRGQPQHF TGTGCCAGCAGCGTAGGAGGGAGAGGGCAGCCCCAGCATTTT
TRBJ1-6 . TRBV7-8 . CASSSQGHQSPLHF TGTGCCAGCAGCTCACAGGGTCATCAGTCACCCCTCCACTTT
TRBJ1-5 . TRBV30 . CAWSVLGQGSQPQHF TGTGCCTGGAGTGTACTCGGTCAGGGGAGCCAGCCCCAGCATTTT
TRBJ2-7 . TRBV6-5 . CASTDPGVGEQYF TGTGCCAGCACCGACCCGGGGGTGGGCGAGCAGTACTTC
TRBJ2-2 . TRBV15 . CATSRVRGVAGELFF TGTGCCACCAGCAGAGTCAGGGGGGTTGCCGGGGAGCTGTTTTTT
TRBJ2-7 TRBD1 TRBV29-1 once CSAEGQAPLGEQYF TGCAGCGCCGAGGGACAGGCCCCTTTAGGAGAGCAGTACTTC
TRBJ2-4 . TRBV7-9 . CASSFSIYDSGKNIQYF TGTGCCAGCAGCTTCTCGATCTATGACAGTGGCAAAAACATTCAGTACTTC
TRBJ1-1 . TRBV7-9 . CASSLARVAEAFF TGTGCCAGCAGCTTAGCCAGGGTAGCTGAAGCTTTCTTT
TRBJ2-1 TRBD2 TRBV4-2 . CASSQVGAGGSSYNEQFF TGTGCCAGCAGCCAAGTGGGCGCCGGGGGGAGCTCCTACAATGAGCAGTTCTTC
TRBJ1-4 . TRBV18 . CASSPSQVVTNEKLFF TGTGCCAGCTCACCGTCCCAGGTCGTGACTAATGAAAAACTGTTTTTT
TRBJ2-1 TRBD2 TRBV29-1 . CSVGRGGAYNEQFF TGCAGCGTGGGCCGCGGGGGGGCCTACAATGAGCAGTTCTTC
TRBJ2-2 . TRBV7-2 once CASSFLGLGTGELFF TGTGCCAGCAGCTTCCTCGGGTTAGGCACCGGGGAGCTGTTTTTT
TRBJ1-2 TRBD1 TRBV30 once CAWSVKQGRNYGYTF TGTGCCTGGAGTGTGAAACAGGGGAGAAACTATGGCTACACCTTC
TRBJ1-1 . TRBV18 . CASSPRHTGTNTEAFF TGTGCCAGCTCACCACGACATACAGGGACGAACACTGAAGCTTTCTTT
TRBJ2-7 . TRBV6-6 . CASSYSPEGVSEQYF TGTGCCAGCAGTTACAGCCCCGAGGGGGTGAGCGAGCAGTACTTC
TRBJ1-2 . TRBV18 . CASSPLDRHGDGYTF TGTGCCAGCTCACCGCTCGACAGGCATGGTGATGGCTACACCTTC
TRBJ2-7 TRBD1 TRBV29-1 . CSVEPGGSYEQYF TGCAGCGTTGAACCAGGGGGCAGCTACGAGCAGTACTTC
TRBJ2-3 TRBD2 TRBV5-1 . CASSLGASGAGDTQYF TGCGCCAGCAGCTTGGGGGCTAGCGGGGCTGGGGATACGCAGTATTTT
TRBJ2-5 . TRBV19 once CATSLRGRETQYF TGTGCCACCTCCCTGCGGGGGCGCGAGACCCAGTACTTC
TRBJ2-1 TRBD2 TRBV7-2 . CASSLGPSGVYEQFF TGTGCCAGCAGCTTAGGACCTAGCGGGGTATATGAGCAGTTCTTC
TRBJ2-5 . TRBV15 . CATQTDRYQETQYF TGTGCCACCCAAACCGACAGGTACCAAGAGACCCAGTACTTC
TRBJ2-4 TRBD1 TRBV5-1 . CASSLSRDSKNIQYF TGCGCCAGCAGCTTGTCCCGGGACAGCAAAAACATTCAGTACTTC
TRBJ1-3 . TRBV7-9 . CASSPQGGEGNTIYF TGTGCCAGCAGCCCCCAAGGGGGGGAAGGAAACACCATATATTTT
TRBJ2-3 . TRBV27 . CASRDTLRDTQYF TGTGCCAGCCGGGACACCCTCCGAGATACGCAGTATTTT
TRBJ2-3 TRBD2 TRBV7-6 . CASSWQRGGTDTQYF TGTGCCAGCAGCTGGCAGCGGGGGGGCACAGATACGCAGTATTTT
TRBJ1-3 . TRBV5-6 . CASSLEGAKNTIYF TGTGCCAGCAGCTTGGAAGGGGCGAAGAACACCATATATTTT
TRBJ1-5 . TRBV6-1 . CASSESGVGRPQHF TGTGCCAGCAGTGAGTCAGGGGTGGGACGACCCCAGCATTTT
TRBJ2-5 TRBD2 TRBV14 once CASSQGGLVPLYF TGTGCCAGCAGCCAAGGGGGACTAGTCCCACTCTACTTC
TRBJ1-5 TRBD1 TRBV11-2 once CASSPDRGNQPQHF TGTGCCAGCAGCCCTGACAGGGGTAATCAGCCCCAGCATTTT
TRBJ2-2 . TRBV21-1 once CASSRRGAGGRTGELFF TGTGCCAGCAGCCGCCGGGGAGCGGGGGGCAGGACCGGGGAGCTGTTTTTT
TRBJ2-1 TRBD2 TRBV29-1 . CSVVRGGSYNEQFF TGCAGCGTTGTTCGGGGGGGCTCCTACAATGAGCAGTTCTTC